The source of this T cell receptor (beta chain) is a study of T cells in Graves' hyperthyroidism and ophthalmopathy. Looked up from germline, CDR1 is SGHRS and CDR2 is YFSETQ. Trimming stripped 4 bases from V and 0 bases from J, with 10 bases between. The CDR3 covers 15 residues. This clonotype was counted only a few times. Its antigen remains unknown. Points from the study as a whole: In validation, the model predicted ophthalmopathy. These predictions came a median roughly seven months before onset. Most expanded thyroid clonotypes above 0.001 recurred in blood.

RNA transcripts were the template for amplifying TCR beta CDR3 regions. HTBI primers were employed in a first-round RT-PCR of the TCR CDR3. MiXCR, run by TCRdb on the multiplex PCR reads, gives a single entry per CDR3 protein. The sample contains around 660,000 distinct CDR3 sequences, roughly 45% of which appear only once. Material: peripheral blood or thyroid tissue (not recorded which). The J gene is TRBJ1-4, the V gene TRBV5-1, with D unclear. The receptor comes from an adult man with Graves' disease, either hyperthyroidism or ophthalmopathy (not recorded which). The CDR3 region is CASSADKATNEKLFF. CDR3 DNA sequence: TGCGCCAGCAGCGCCGACAAGGCAACTAATGAAAAACTGTTTTTT.